This T cell receptor beta chain emerged from a study of cytomegalovirus exposure and HLA in healthy donors. The PCR ran on 60 Vbeta and 13 Jbeta primers. Sequenced by immunoSEQ multiplex PCR; TCRdb stores in-frame clones only, minus some. The sample includes around 130,000 clones, roughly four fifths seen only once; the top ten take roughly 3.1%. The V gene end was trimmed by 6 bases and the J gene end by 0 bases; junction bases not matched to a gene: 8. Germline assignment: CDR1 MNHEY and CDR2 SMNVEV (reference sequence). The CDR3 spans 17 residues. The study, taken as a whole, reports: Presence/absence results assume similar sequencing depth per donor, which may not hold. Later, TCR association rates were found to vary by HLA locus, highest for DRB1 and lowest for HLA-C. The authors enumerated over 150 TCR beta chains as linked to cytomegalovirus.

As to this clone: Its target is not known.

This clonotype was obtained from a man in his thirties or forties in good health and CMV-seronegative. The V gene is TRBV27, the J gene TRBJ1-1, with 12 nucleotides matching TRBD1. The specimen sequenced was PBMCs. The CDR3 DNA is TGTGCCAGCAGCCGCCTGGGACAGGGGGCTTTGAACACTGAAGCTTTCTTT. Translation: CASSRLGQGALNTEAFF.